Below are 14 T cell receptor beta chains sequenced from a single sample in a study of T cells in Graves' hyperthyroidism and ophthalmopathy. Amplification of TCR beta CDR3 regions used RNA as the template. The HTBI primer set was used in a first-round RT-PCR of the TCR CDR3. TCRdb ran MiXCR on the multiplex PCR reads and lists one entry per CDR3 protein. The sample consists of about 350,000 distinct CDR3 sequences, approximately 13% of them appearing once. The sequencing input was blood. The origin of the receptors is a woman in her twenties or thirties with Graves' hyperthyroidism.

This clonotype was recorded many times. The gene calls are TRBV28 and TRBJ2-7; the D gene is possibly TRBD2 (6 bases). CDR3 length equals 15 residues. V was clipped by 6 bases and J by 1 base, with 16 bases between them. The germline CDR1 and CDR2 sequences are MDHEN and SYDVKM. CDR3 sequence (DNA): TGTGCCAGCAGCCCCCCTGACGGGAGTTCCTACGAGCAGTACTTC. Residues: CASSPPDGSSYEQYF.

This clonotype was recorded a few times. The chain links TRBV7-9 to TRBJ2-1, with D perhaps assigned TRBD1 or TRBD2 (5 bases each). V dropped 5 bases and J dropped 7 bases, with 12 bases sitting between them. Germline V gene lookup returns CDR1 SEHNR and CDR2 FQNEAQ (reference sequence). The CDR3 extends over 13 amino acids. For the CDR3, the DNA is TGTGCCAGCAGCCCCCCGGGACCTAATGAGCAGTTCTTC. Translated: CASSPPGPNEQFF.

This clonotype has a count of ten or more. This sequence joins TRBV12-3 or TRBV12-4 and TRBJ1-5; D gene ambiguous. CDR3 length equals 13 residues. V was clipped by 4 bases and J by 6 bases, with 10 bases between them. CDR3 DNA sequence: TGTGCCAGCAGTTCCCAGCGGATTCAGCCCCAGCATTTT. Translation gives CASSSQRIQPQHF.

This clonotype was seen ten or more times. The chain uses TRBV6-1 and TRBJ2-1, with D maybe TRBD2 (6 bases). The CDR3 length is 13 residues. Germline values: CDR1 MNHNS, CDR2 SASEGT. Trimming removed 8 bases from V and 6 bases from J, with 14 bases in between. The CDR3 spells CASGRTISNEQFF. The CDR3, as DNA: TGTGCCAGCGGCCGGACTATTTCCAATGAGCAGTTCTTC.

This clonotype occurred many times. The chain has TRBV27 and TRBJ2-7, with a possible D match to TRBD1 (6 bases). CDR1 is MNHEY, CDR2 SMNVEV, per germline (reference sequence). The CDR3 sequence is 16 residues long. Trimming left V 0 bases short and J 9 bases short, with 21 bases between. The CDR3 sequence: CASSLSWGQARLVQYF. The CDR3 DNA follows: TGTGCCAGCAGTTTATCATGGGGGCAGGCTCGCTTGGTGCAGTACTTC.

The genes are TRBV6-5 and TRBJ2-3; D gene unclear. The CDR3 has 14 residues. V shed 4 bases and J shed 3 bases, with 11 bases lying between them. Germline CDR1 is MNHEY and CDR2 is SVGAGI. The CDR3 DNA reads TGTGCCAGCAGTTCTGACTGGGGAACAGATACGCAGTATTTT. Its protein is CASSSDWGTDTQYF.

V and J are TRBV2 and TRBJ2-5; D is possibly TRBD2 (6 bases). The germline V gene has CDR1 SNHLY and CDR2 FYNNEI. CDR3 length: 16 amino acids. Trimming stripped 3 bases from V and 5 bases from J, with 19 bases between. The CDR3 sequence: CASSESGGVGEETQYF. Here the CDR3 DNA reads TGTGCCAGCAGTGAGAGCGGCGGGGTTGGGGAGGAGACCCAGTACTTC.

The CDR3 loop reads CSVEAPFF. The DNA for the CDR3 is TGCAGCGTTGAAGCCCCGTTCTTC. The V call is TRBV29-1, the J call TRBJ2-1; no clear D gene. The CDR3 has 8 amino acids. Trimming removed 1 base at V and 15 bases at J, with 4 bases between. CDR1 is SQVTM and CDR2 is ANQGSEA in the germline V gene.

This clonotype was recorded many times. This CDR3 is CASSLGGGSAFFEQFF. The CDR3 DNA reads as TGTGCCAGCAGCTTAGGTGGCGGGAGTGCCTTTTTTGAGCAGTTCTTC. The chain carries TRBV7-9 and TRBJ2-1; 7 positions agree with TRBD2. V trimming: 1 base; J trimming: 9 bases; junction bases outside the gene matches: 12. There are 16 residues in the CDR3. In germline, CDR1 is SEHNR, CDR2 FQNEAQ (reference sequence). The full variable domain, with the rest looked up from reference TRBV7-9 and TRBJ2-1, is DTGVSQNPRHKITKRGQNVTFRCDPISEHNRLYWYRQTLGQGPEFLTYFQNEAQLEKSRLLSDRFSAERPKGSFSTLEIQRTEQGDSAMYLCASSLGGGSAFFEQFFGPGTRLTVL.

This clonotype was found a few times. The V gene is TRBV7-9, the J gene TRBJ2-5; 15 nucleotides match TRBD2. Germline CDR1 reads SEHNR; CDR2 reads FQNEAQ (reference sequence). Trimming at V came to 4 bases and at J to 2 bases, leaving 5 bases not matched to a gene. This CDR3 comprises 17 residues. CDR3 residues: CASSSGTSGRSQETQYF. CDR3 DNA: TGTGCCAGCAGCTCCGGGACTAGCGGGAGGTCTCAAGAGACCCAGTACTTC.

The rearrangement joins TRBV4-1 to TRBJ2-7; TRBD2 is a possible D gene (5 bases). V lost 0 bases to trimming and J lost 1 base, with 10 bases between them. Germline V gene data show CDR1 as MGHRA and CDR2 as YSYEKL. This CDR3 has 15 residues. CDR3 sequence (DNA): TGCGCCAGCAGCCAAGAAGAGGGCCAGTCCTACGAGCAGTACTTC. Amino acids: CASSQEEGQSYEQYF.

This clonotype was counted many times. V gene TRBV11-2 combines with J gene TRBJ2-3; D unresolved. The V gene's germline CDR1 is SGHAT and CDR2 FQNNGV. V lost 9 bases, J lost 0 bases, and 4 bases lay in between. The CDR3 contains 11 residues. The CDR3 protein is CARSSTDTQYF. CDR3 sequence (DNA): TGTGCCAGGAGCAGCACAGATACGCAGTATTTT.

This clonotype turned up a few times. This chain links TRBV7-8 with TRBJ2-4; 10 nucleotides match TRBD2. There are 15 residues in the CDR3. Germline V gene sequence: CDR1 SGHVS, CDR2 FQNEAQ. V lost 1 base to trimming and J lost 9 bases; unmatched junction nucleotides: 6. CDR3 sequence (DNA): TGTGCCAGCAGCTTAGATGTAGCGGGAGGAGGCATTCAGTACTTC. Encoded protein: CASSLDVAGGGIQYF.

Only a few counts were recorded for this clonotype. The chain uses TRBV28 and TRBJ2-6; weak D call: TRBD1 (5 bases). CDR1 is MDHEN and CDR2 is SYDVKM in the germline V gene. Trimming stripped 8 bases from V and 0 bases from J, with 29 bases between. This CDR3 has 21 amino acids. CDR3 nucleotide sequence: TGTGCCAGCTTTGCAGGGCATATTGGTTTTACGGGTAACTCTGGGGCCAACGTCCTGACTTTC. Its protein is CASFAGHIGFTGNSGANVLTF.